The 18 T cell receptor beta chains presented below share a single source sample, sequenced in a study of regulatory T cells in long-lasting Graves disease. Building of the TCR beta libraries involved iRepertoire HTBI primers and Arm-PCR of CDR3 regions. Each CDR3 protein gets one entry after TCRdb re-called the multiplex PCR reads with MiXCR. The top ten hold about 14% of the sample, which has around 240,000 distinct CDR3 sequences, under 20% seen once. Time point reported: newly diagnosed GD, antithyroid drugs for less than 3 months. Construction of the TCR library relied on RNA isolated from PBMCs. The same sample was also used in a study of T cells in Graves' hyperthyroidism and ophthalmopathy.

Sequencing was performed on peripheral blood mononuclear cells (PBMCs), taken at new diagnosis, from a patient treated with antithyroid drugs. Receptors were obtained from a woman in her 30s with Graves disease.

This clonotype showed up many times. This chain links TRBV27 with TRBJ1-5; D uncertain. The CDR3 extends over 14 amino acids. CDR1 and CDR2 from the germline V gene are MNHEY and SMNVEV (reference sequence). V was cut by 7 bases and J by 6 bases, with 16 bases left in between. CDR3 nucleotides: TGTGCCAGCAAACCGCGGGAGGGAAGTCAGCCCCAGCATTTT. It codes for CASKPREGSQPQHF.

This clonotype was picked up many times. The rearrangement joins TRBV2 to TRBJ2-5; 8 nucleotides line up with TRBD1. Looked up from germline, CDR1 is SNHLY and CDR2 is FYNNEI. This CDR3 region has 14 residues. V gave up 7 bases and J gave up 2 bases; unmatched junction bases: 6. In nucleotides, the CDR3 is TGTGCCAGCACCAGACAGGGGAGACAAGAGACCCAGTACTTC. This encodes CASTRQGRQETQYF.

The table lists this clonotype with many counts. The chain recombines TRBV7-9 with TRBJ2-1; 10 bases agree with TRBD1. Germline V gene lookup returns CDR1 SEHNR and CDR2 FQNEAQ (reference sequence). The length of the CDR3 is 14 residues. Trimming removed 5 bases from V and 2 bases from J; junction bases left unmatched: 0. CDR3 in amino acids: CASSDRGPYNEQFF. The CDR3 nucleotides read TGTGCCAGCAGCGACAGGGGGCCCTACAATGAGCAGTTCTTC. The complete variable domain, with remaining parts taken from reference TRBV7-9 and TRBJ2-1, reads DTGVSQNPRHKITKRGQNVTFRCDPISEHNRLYWYRQTLGQGPEFLTYFQNEAQLEKSRLLSDRFSAERPKGSFSTLEIQRTEQGDSAMYLCASSDRGPYNEQFFGPGTRLTVL.

This chain uses TRBV10-3 with TRBJ2-1, with 11 bases lining up with TRBD2. V lost 10 bases and J lost 8; bases outside the gene matches: 10. The CDR3 runs 14 residues. Germline-derived CDR1 and CDR2 are ENHRY and SYGVKD. The CDR3: CATKTSGDIDEQFF. Written as DNA, the CDR3 is TGTGCCACCAAGACTAGCGGGGACATAGATGAGCAGTTCTTC.

This clonotype was seen a few times. The chain combines TRBV29-1 with TRBJ1-2, with a weak D call TRBD1 (6 bases). This CDR3 comprises 14 residues. Deletions cut 3 bases from V and 7 bases from J, with 18 bases between. CDR1 is SQVTM, CDR2 ANQGSEA, per germline. For the CDR3, the DNA is TGCAGCGTTGATCCGGGGGCAATAATAGGTGGCTACACCTTC. Translating gives CSVDPGAIIGGYTF.

Turning to this clonotype: A much larger clone sits a single nucleotide away, making a read error possible. The CDR3 nucleotides are TGTGCCAGCAGTTTATCGCTAGTGAGAAGTCAGTTCTTC. Translating it yields CASSLSLVRSQFF. The rearrangement links TRBV12-3 or TRBV12-4 to TRBJ2-1; D not resolved. The CDR3 has 13 residues. V lost 2 bases and J 13 bases, leaving 15 bases between the germline ends.

This clonotype was seen ten or more times. V usage is TRBV12-3 or TRBV12-4 and J usage is TRBJ1-2, with D perhaps TRBD1 (6 bases). The V and J ends lost 6 bases and 8 bases respectively, with 19 bases between them. The CDR3 runs to 14 residues. The CDR3 DNA is TGTGCCAGCAGCAAACCCCGACAGGTTGTAGGCTACACCTTC. Its translation: CASSKPRQVVGYTF.

There are many counts of this clonotype. V gene TRBV20-1 combines with J gene TRBJ1-6; 12 bases are a match to TRBD1. This CDR3 is 17 amino acids long. CDR1 is DFQATT and CDR2 is SNEGSKA in the germline V gene (reference sequence). J was trimmed by 10 bases and V by 0 bases; bases with no gene match: 10. The CDR3 region is CSARDRDRGQGNSPLHF. The CDR3 region has the DNA TGCAGTGCTAGAGACCGGGACAGGGGGCAAGGAAACTCACCCCTCCACTTT.

This clonotype was detected many times. The chain recombines TRBV11-3 with TRBJ2-1; 8 bases are a match to TRBD2. After removal of 5 bases from V and 3 bases from J, the junction contained 9 bases not matched to a gene. From germline, CDR1 is SGHNT and CDR2 YENEEA. The CDR3 consists of 16 residues. The CDR3 DNA is TGTGCCAGCAGCCCGACAAGCGGGAGAGGCTACAATGAGCAGTTCTTC. This sequence encodes CASSPTSGRGYNEQFF.

The chain employs TRBV27 and TRBJ1-5; D might be TRBD1 (5 bases). The CDR3 covers 20 residues. Germline assignment: CDR1 MNHEY and CDR2 SMNVEV (reference sequence). V lost 5 bases to trimming and J lost 1 base, with 27 bases between them. CDR3 bases: TGTGCCAGCAGTCATCCCCAGGGCGGGGGGTCGTCCCCCAGCAATCAGCCCCAGCATTTT. Translating gives CASSHPQGGGSSPSNQPQHF.

This clonotype has a handful of counts. The genes are TRBV10-2 and TRBJ2-7, with 7 nucleotides matching TRBD1. Germline V gene sequence: CDR1 WSHSY, CDR2 SAAADI. The V and J ends lost 5 bases and 3 bases, in that order; junction bases with no gene match: 7. This CDR3 is built from 14 residues. CDR3 bases: TGCGCCAGCAGTCCCGGGACAGAGATCTACGAGCAGTACTTC. Amino acid sequence: CASSPGTEIYEQYF.

The chain uses TRBV5-6 and TRBJ1-2; the D is unclear. The germline V gene encodes CDR1 SGHDT and CDR2 YYEEEE. The ends were cut back, 0 bases at V and 2 bases at J, with 11 bases in the middle. This CDR3 has 15 amino acids. The chain's CDR3 is CASSLEGVPNYGYTF. DNA for the CDR3: TGTGCCAGCAGCTTGGAAGGAGTCCCCAACTATGGCTACACCTTC.

This clonotype came up many times. The chain links TRBV6-1 to TRBJ1-2; 8 bases map to TRBD1. Looked up from germline, CDR1 is MNHNS and CDR2 is SASEGT. The length of the CDR3 is 15 residues. V was pared by 2 bases and J by 4 bases, with 6 bases of the junction left unmatched. The CDR3, as DNA: TGTGCCAGCAGTGAAACCCGGGACAGGCGCTATGGCTACACCTTC. Protein: CASSETRDRRYGYTF.

The sample holds many counts of this clonotype. This chain uses TRBV10-1 with TRBJ2-1; 11 nucleotides line up with TRBD2. With V trimmed by 7 bases and J by 6 bases, 11 bases remained unmatched. The CDR3 covers 16 residues. CDR1 is WNHNN and CDR2 is SYGVQD in the germline V gene (reference sequence). CDR3 in DNA: TGCGCCAGCACCATCTTCCTAGCGGGGGGATCCAATGAGCAGTTCTTC. It yields the protein CASTIFLAGGSNEQFF.

The chain joins TRBV29-1 to TRBJ1-1; TRBD1 is a possible D gene (6 bases). The V end lost 3 bases, the J end lost 4 bases, and 15 bases lay between the germline ends. The germline CDR1 and CDR2 sequences are SQVTM and ANQGSEA. The CDR3 contains 14 residues. The CDR3 DNA reads TGCAGCGTTGAGCGGGGTATCAGGGGCACTGAAGCTTTCTTT. It codes for CSVERGIRGTEAFF. Supplemented by reference TRBV29-1 and TRBJ1-1, the full variable domain reads SAVISQKPSRDICQRGTSLTIQCQVDSQVTMMFWYRQQPGQSLTLIATANQGSEATYESGFVIDKFPISRPNLTFSTLTVSNMSPEDSSIYLCSVERGIRGTEAFFGQGTRLTVV.

This chain links TRBV19 with TRBJ2-5; possible D gene TRBD2, 6 bases. CDR1 LNHDA and CDR2 SQIVND come from the germline V gene (reference sequence). V was cut by 6 bases and J by 1 base, with 12 bases left in between. The CDR3 loop spans 14 amino acids. As DNA, the CDR3 is TGTGCCAGTAGGGGCGGGGTCGGCCAAGAGACCCAGTACTTC. Translated, it gives CASRGGVGQETQYF. The full variable domain, rest sourced from reference TRBV19 and TRBJ2-5, is DGGITQSPKYLFRKEGQNVTLSCEQNLNHDAMYWYRQDPGQGLRLIYYSQIVNDFQKGDIAEGYSVSREKKESFPLTVTSAQKNPTAFYLCASRGGVGQETQYFGPGTRLLVL.

This clonotype was seen a few times. This sequence may be a read error, since a much larger clone differs from it by one base. This sequence joins TRBV6-1 and TRBJ2-5; the D gene could be TRBD1 or TRBD2 (5 bases each). CDR1 is MNHNS, CDR2 SASEGT, per germline. This CDR3 spans 17 amino acids. CDR3 sequence: CASSGRANGADQETQHF. CDR3 in DNA: TGTGCCAGCAGTGGTCGAGCCAACGGGGCGGACCAAGAGACCCAGCACTTC.

The CDR3 DNA reads as TGTGCCATCAGGACGATCCCCTACGAGCAGTACTTC. Translated, it gives CAIRTIPYEQYF. This chain joins TRBV10-3 and TRBJ2-7; no firm D call. V was cut by 6 bases and J by 2 bases, with 8 bases left in between. The CDR3 is made up of 12 amino acids. Germline loops: CDR1 ENHRY, CDR2 SYGVKD.